This TCR beta chain was profiled in a study of T cell changes during pregnancy in multiple sclerosis. Produced via immunoSEQ multiplex PCR; TCRdb's table is partial and in-frame only. The repertoire includes over 45,000 clones, 75% to 95% of them detected once, and around 8.1% sits in the top ten. The length of the CDR3 is 15 residues. Germline lookup yields CDR1 MGHDK and CDR2 SYGVNS. Unmatched junction bases numbered 5, after V lost 4 bases and J lost 3 bases. This material consisted of CD8+ T cells from peripheral blood mononuclear cells, taken after pregnancy. The chain employs TRBV25-1 and TRBJ1-1, with 10 bases that match TRBD1. The sequence derives from a female donor with multiple sclerosis, enrolled in a pregnancy study. CDR3: CASSATGQGYTEAFF. DNA of the CDR3: TGTGCCAGCAGTGCGACGGGACAGGGGTACACTGAAGCTTTCTTT. Variable domain in full (rest from reference TRBV25-1 and TRBJ1-1): EADIYQTPRYLVIGTGKKITLECSQTMGHDKMYWYQQDPGMELHLIHYSYGVNSTEKGDLSSESTVSRIRTEHFPLTLESARPSHTSQYLCASSATGQGYTEAFFGQGTRLTVV.